This T cell receptor beta chain was identified during a study of Graves' ophthalmopathy and Graves' hyperthyroidism. About the research overall: There was a collection of peripheral blood at initial diagnosis, before any treatment. Study outcomes and limitations: Cross-validated, the 13-signature model showed 87.88%/81.08% sensitivity/specificity, and 80%/75% in the test set.

Points on this clonotype: Its antigen remains unidentified.

The V end was cut by 6 bases, the J end by 4 bases, with 12 bases between. The CDR3 covers 13 residues. Researchers took RNA transcripts and amplified TCR beta CDR3 regions from them. HTBI primers primed a first-round RT-PCR, and a second-round multiplex PCR followed. TCRdb used MiXCR to reprocess the multiplex PCR reads, holding one entry per CDR3 protein. The sample lists about 420,000 distinct CDR3 sequences, over 20% seen once, with more than 2.5% in the top ten. The chain has TRBV12-3 or TRBV12-4 and TRBJ1-2, with a possible D match to TRBD1 (6 bases). The TCR originated in a woman between 18 and 29 years old with stable Graves' hyperthyroidism. Sequenced: peripheral blood. CDR3 protein: CASSTGAVYGYTF. The CDR3 DNA is TGTGCCAGCAGCACGGGGGCGGTCTATGGCTACACCTTC.